The clone carrying this T cell receptor beta chain was detected a few times. Its target is unknown. Germline V gene lookup returns CDR1 SGHRS and CDR2 YFSETQ. Deletions cut 1 base from V and 1 base from J, with 4 bases between. This CDR3 is 13 amino acids long. Template came from bulk tumor genomic DNA, at approximately 600 ng per sample. Spaced far apart, several biopsies were taken from each primary tumor during surgery. Samples came from untreated patients having curative surgery for newly diagnosed non-small cell lung cancer. These data come from a study of immune heterogeneity within non-small cell lung tumors. General study findings and limits: Within each patient, tumor sites shared identical dominant CDR3 beta clonotypes and also held site-unique high-frequency clones.

TCR beta CDR3 regions came from multiplex PCR with 32 forward V and 13 reverse J primers. TCRdb itself ran the multiplex PCR reads through MiXCR, one entry per CDR3 protein. The sample carries 10,000 to 15,000 distinct CDR3 sequences, less than 25% recorded once. The TCR sequence derives from a man between 60 and 70 years old with non-small cell lung cancer. The material sequenced was lung tumor tissue. V and J are TRBV5-1 and TRBJ2-3; D is unresolved. CDR3 residues: CASSLYGTDTQYF. In DNA form, the CDR3 reads TGCGCCAGCAGCTTGTACGGCACAGATACGCAGTATTTT.